Listed below are T cell receptor beta chains from one sample, sequenced in a study of Tregs in tolerant kidney transplant recipients. Using immunoSEQ multiplex PCR, the repertoire was profiled, and TCRdb retains in-frame clones only, with some absent. The sample records some 88,000 clones, 85% to 95% being singletons. Sequencing was carried out using CD8+ T cells from blood. These receptors were collected from a human donor in good health. The CDR3 runs from the conserved cysteine through the conserved F or W. The D gene is left open where the match is weak. Clone size appears in some rows only: once, few, many, or a class for an expanded clone.

NA TRBJ1-2 NA TRBV6-1 TGTGCCAGCAGTGATACCGGCTATGGCTACACCTTC CASSDTGYGYTF
NA TRBJ2-7 NA TRBV4-2 TGTGCCAGCAGCCTAGGGGGGTACGAGCAGTACTTC CASSLGGYEQYF
NA TRBJ1-1 NA TRBV7-6 TGTGCCAGCAGCTTAGCGTTCGGCTGGGCAGGGGTGCTGTACACTGAAGCTTTCTTT CASSLAFGWAGVLYTEAFF
NA TRBJ2-2 NA TRBV4-1 TGCGCCAGCAGCCACGCCCGGGACACTAGCACCGGGGAGCTGTTTTTT CASSHARDTSTGELFF
once TRBJ1-1 NA TRBV7-3 TGTGCCAGCAGCCCCATGGCAGGGTTGAACACTGAAGCTTTCTTT CASSPMAGLNTEAFF
NA TRBJ2-1 TRBD2 TRBV27 TGTGCCAGCAGCGTTCTAGCGGGAATGAAATACAATGAGCAGTTCTTC CASSVLAGMKYNEQFF
NA TRBJ2-3 TRBD1 TRBV5-1 TGCGCCAGCAGCTTGGCACGCCGGGACAGGGTTACAGATACGCAGTATTTT CASSLARRDRVTDTQYF
NA TRBJ1-2 NA TRBV18 TGTGCCAGCTCACCACCGGGCGGAGGCTACACCTTC CASSPPGGGYTF
NA TRBJ2-5 NA TRBV4-1 TGCGCCAGCAGCCATACCCCCAGGGACCTAAGGGAGAAAGAGACCCAGTACTTC CASSHTPRDLREKETQYF
NA TRBJ2-7 NA TRBV30 TGTGCCTGGGGCAGGATCTCCTACGAGCAGTACTTC CAWGRISYEQYF
NA TRBJ2-7 NA TRBV19 TGTGCCAGTAGTATAGTTTCGTCGATGGAGGGAAGTCACTACGAGCAGTACTTC CASSIVSSMEGSHYEQYF
once TRBJ2-7 NA TRBV21-1 TGTGCCAGCAGCAAAAGGACGGGCACCAGGGGGGAAGGCTCCTACGAGCAGTACTTC CASSKRTGTRGEGSYEQYF
NA TRBJ2-7 NA TRBV28 TGTGCCAGCACCCTACTGTCCAAAGACTACGAGCAGTACTTC CASTLLSKDYEQYF
NA TRBJ2-1 NA TRBV4-1 TGCGCCAGCAGCCGGGAGGCAGGGGAGAATGAGCAGTTCTTC CASSREAGENEQFF
few TRBJ1-6 NA TRBV7-9 TGTGCCAGCAGCCCTCAACAGGGCCGAGTTAATTCACCCCTCCACTTT CASSPQQGRVNSPLHF
NA TRBJ2-7 NA TRBV13 TGTGCCAGCAGCTTAGCGAGCTCCTACGAGCAGTACTTC CASSLASSYEQYF
NA TRBJ2-5 NA TRBV9 TGTGCCAGCAGCGTAGATGGAGGTCAAGAGACCCAGTACTTC CASSVDGGQETQYF
NA TRBJ2-1 TRBD2 TRBV7-8 TGTGCCAGCAGCCTTAGCGGGGGCTACAATGAGCAGTTCTTC CASSLSGGYNEQFF
NA TRBJ2-1 TRBD2 TRBV27 TGTGCCAGCAGTTCCCTGACTAGCGGGCCCTACAATGAGCAGTTCTTC CASSSLTSGPYNEQFF
NA TRBJ1-2 TRBD1 TRBV5-6 TGTGCCAGCAGCTCCACGGCACTGACAGGGCATAACTATGGCTACACCTTC CASSSTALTGHNYGYTF
NA TRBJ1-2 TRBD1 TRBV5-1 TGCGCCAGCAGCTTGCCCCGGACAGGGGGCGAGGACTATGGCTACACCTTC CASSLPRTGGEDYGYTF
NA TRBJ1-5 TRBD1 TRBV15 TGTGCCACCAGCACCAGACAGGGCGTCAATTCGGATCAGCCCCAGCATTTT CATSTRQGVNSDQPQHF
once TRBJ2-7 NA TRBV18 TGTGCCAGCTCACCAGGGGTATACGAGCAGTACTTC CASSPGVYEQYF
NA TRBJ2-1 NA TRBV13 TGTGCCAGCAGCTTAGGTCCAGATTCCTACAATGAGCAGTTCTTC CASSLGPDSYNEQFF
NA TRBJ2-4 NA TRBV7-9 TGTGCCAGCAGCGCACCATTAGCCAAAAACATTCAGTACTTC CASSAPLAKNIQYF
NA TRBJ2-3 TRBD2 TRBV10-3 TGTGCCACCGCCGAGGGACTAGCGGGACCGAACCCAGATACGCAGTATTTT CATAEGLAGPNPDTQYF
NA TRBJ2-1 TRBD2 TRBV27 TGTGCCAGCAGCCTACTAGCGGGAGGAATAGAGCAGTTCTTC CASSLLAGGIEQFF
NA TRBJ2-2 NA TRBV21-1 TGTGCCAGCAGCCCGAGGGGAGGTTCCGGGGAGCTGTTTTTT CASSPRGGSGELFF
NA TRBJ2-7 NA TRBV9 TGTGCCAGCAGCGTAGCCGGGAGCCTGATATCCGAGCAGTACTTC CASSVAGSLISEQYF
NA TRBJ1-1 NA TRBV10-3 TGTGCCATCAGTGAGTCTGAGGGGATCAACACTGAAGCTTTCTTT CAISESEGINTEAFF
once TRBJ1-5 NA TRBV5-8 TGTGCCAGCCCAATACAGGGTATATCTCAGCCCCAGCATTTT CASPIQGISQPQHF
NA TRBJ1-1 NA TRBV9 TGTGCCAGCAGCGCCGTGGGGGGAAGCACTGAAGCTTTCTTT CASSAVGGSTEAFF
NA TRBJ2-1 NA TRBV7-6 TGTGCCAGCAGCTTGGTTTGGCGGGGGACAGAGATAAACAATGAGCAGTTCTTC CASSLVWRGTEINNEQFF
NA TRBJ1-1 NA TRBV6-4 TGTGCCAGCAGCGAAAGAGGGAACACTGAAGCTTTCTTT CASSERGNTEAFF
NA TRBJ2-2 TRBD2 TRBV5-1 TGCGCCAGCAGCTTGGGGCTAGCGGGCCTGAACACCGGGGAGCTGTTTTTT CASSLGLAGLNTGELFF
NA TRBJ2-7 NA TRBV2 TGTGCCAGCAGTGAACACCTAGACGGGGGCGAGCAGTACTTC CASSEHLDGGEQYF
NA TRBJ1-2 TRBD1 TRBV30 TGTGCCTGGAGTGTACAGGGACAGAATAACTATGGCTACACCTTC CAWSVQGQNNYGYTF
NA TRBJ1-2 NA TRBV30 TGTGCCTGGACCCCTCCGGGCAGGGGAGCTTATGGCTACACCTTC CAWTPPGRGAYGYTF
NA TRBJ2-7 NA TRBV12-5 TGTGCTAGTGGTTTCGACGGCGCCTACGAGCAGTACTTC CASGFDGAYEQYF
once TRBJ1-1 TRBD1 TRBV25-1 TGTGCCAGCAGTCACGGGACAGGGACAGGGGAAGCTTTCTTT CASSHGTGTGEAFF
NA TRBJ2-4 TRBD2 TRBV11-1 TGTGCCAGCAGCTTAGGCGCGGGGGGGCAGAACATTCAGTACTTC CASSLGAGGQNIQYF
NA TRBJ2-3 NA TRBV27 TGTGCCAGCAGTACCGCTAGCACAGATACGCAGTATTTT CASSTASTDTQYF